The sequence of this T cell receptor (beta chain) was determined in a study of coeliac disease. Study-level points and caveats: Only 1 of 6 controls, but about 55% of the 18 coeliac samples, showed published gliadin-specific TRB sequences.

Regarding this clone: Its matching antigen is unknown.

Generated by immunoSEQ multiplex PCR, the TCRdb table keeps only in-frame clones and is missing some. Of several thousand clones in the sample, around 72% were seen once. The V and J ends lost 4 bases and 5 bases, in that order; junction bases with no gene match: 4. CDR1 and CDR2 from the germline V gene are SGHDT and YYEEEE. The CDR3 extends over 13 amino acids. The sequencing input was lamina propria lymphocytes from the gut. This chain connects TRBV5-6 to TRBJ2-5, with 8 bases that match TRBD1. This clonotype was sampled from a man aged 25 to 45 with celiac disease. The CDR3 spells CASSGQGRETQYF. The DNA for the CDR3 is TGTGCCAGCAGCGGACAGGGCCGCGAGACCCAGTACTTC.